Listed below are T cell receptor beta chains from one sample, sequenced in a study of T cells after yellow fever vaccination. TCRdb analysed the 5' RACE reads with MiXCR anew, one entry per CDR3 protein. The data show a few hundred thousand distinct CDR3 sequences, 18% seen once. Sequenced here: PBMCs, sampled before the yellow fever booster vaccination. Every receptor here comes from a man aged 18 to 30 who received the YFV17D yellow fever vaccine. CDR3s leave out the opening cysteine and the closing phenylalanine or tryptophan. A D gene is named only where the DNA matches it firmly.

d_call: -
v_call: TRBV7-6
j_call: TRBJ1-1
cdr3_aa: ASSTTDMNTEAF

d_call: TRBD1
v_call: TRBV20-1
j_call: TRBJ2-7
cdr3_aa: SARDGGQNEQY

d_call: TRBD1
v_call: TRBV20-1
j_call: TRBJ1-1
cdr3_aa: SARGRQGENTEAF

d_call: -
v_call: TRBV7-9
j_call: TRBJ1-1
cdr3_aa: ASRPEEGGPAEAF

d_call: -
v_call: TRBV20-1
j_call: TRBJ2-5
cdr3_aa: SAGGLAETQY

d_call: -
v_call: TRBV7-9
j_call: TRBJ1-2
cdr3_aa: ASSLRAMNYGYT

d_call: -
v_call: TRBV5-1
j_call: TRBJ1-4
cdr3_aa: ASSLFLPGEEKLF

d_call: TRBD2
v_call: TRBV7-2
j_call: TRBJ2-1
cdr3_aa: ASSLVGTSGGLNEQF

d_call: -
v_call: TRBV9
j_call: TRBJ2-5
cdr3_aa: ASSVDGSVGETQY

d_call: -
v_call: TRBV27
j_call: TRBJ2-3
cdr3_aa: ASSLSASWTDTQY

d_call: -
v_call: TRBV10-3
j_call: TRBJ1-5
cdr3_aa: AISAQGFNQPQH

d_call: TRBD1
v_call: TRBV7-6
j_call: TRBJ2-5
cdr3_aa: ASSSDGTGRETQY

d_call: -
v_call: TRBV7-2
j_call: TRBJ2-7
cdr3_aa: ASRSAGAGSYEQY

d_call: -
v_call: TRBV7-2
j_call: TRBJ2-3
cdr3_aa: ASSFSESPATQY

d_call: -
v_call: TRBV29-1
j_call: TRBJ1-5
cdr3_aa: SVADGVLGNQPQH

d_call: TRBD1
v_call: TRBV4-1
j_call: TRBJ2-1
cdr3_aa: ASSSGTVNLNEQF

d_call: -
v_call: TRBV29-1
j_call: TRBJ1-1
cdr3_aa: SAVWGAPTEAF

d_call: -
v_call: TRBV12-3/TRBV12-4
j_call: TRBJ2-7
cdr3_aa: ASSFAARGYEQY

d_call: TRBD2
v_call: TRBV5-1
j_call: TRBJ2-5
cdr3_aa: ASSLIGGEETQY

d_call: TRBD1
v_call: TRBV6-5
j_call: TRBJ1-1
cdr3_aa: ASSFQTGEAF

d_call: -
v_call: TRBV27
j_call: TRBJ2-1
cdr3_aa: ASSFESSYNEQF

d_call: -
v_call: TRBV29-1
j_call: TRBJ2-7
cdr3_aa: SVDIRGDNEQY

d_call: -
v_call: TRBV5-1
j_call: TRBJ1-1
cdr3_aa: ASSAGREWDMNTEAF

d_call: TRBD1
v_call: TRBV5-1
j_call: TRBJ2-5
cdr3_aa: ASSGIRDRRRETQY

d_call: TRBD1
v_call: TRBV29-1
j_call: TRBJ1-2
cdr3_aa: SVGTGQGRS

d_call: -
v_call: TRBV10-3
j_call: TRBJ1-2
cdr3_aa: AISVSADNYGYT

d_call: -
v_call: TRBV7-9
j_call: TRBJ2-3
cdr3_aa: ASERSTDTQY

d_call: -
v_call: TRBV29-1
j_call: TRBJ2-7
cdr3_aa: SVLRDAYEQY

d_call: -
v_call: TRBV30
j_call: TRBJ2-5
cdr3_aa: AWSGTLKETQY

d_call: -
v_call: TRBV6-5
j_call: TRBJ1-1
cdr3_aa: ASSYRIGQNSEAF

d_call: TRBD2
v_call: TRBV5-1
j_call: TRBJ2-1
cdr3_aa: ASSFHSGSGAYNEQF

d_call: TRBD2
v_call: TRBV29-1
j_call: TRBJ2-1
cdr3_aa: SGGLAGGEQF

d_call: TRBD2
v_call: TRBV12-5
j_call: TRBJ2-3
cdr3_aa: ASGSGLGPTTDTQY

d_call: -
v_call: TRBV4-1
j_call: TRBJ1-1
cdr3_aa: ASSQDYWQDRGTEAF

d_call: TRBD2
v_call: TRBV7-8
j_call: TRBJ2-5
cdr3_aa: ASSSVAGGKVTQY

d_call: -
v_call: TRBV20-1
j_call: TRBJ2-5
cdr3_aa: SARDLGTQY

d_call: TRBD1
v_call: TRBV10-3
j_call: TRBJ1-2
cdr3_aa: AISEWTGSVYGYT

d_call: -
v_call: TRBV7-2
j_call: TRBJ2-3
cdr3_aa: ASSLGYRDTQY

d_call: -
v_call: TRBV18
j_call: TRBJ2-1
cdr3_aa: ASSPLKPSSYNEQF

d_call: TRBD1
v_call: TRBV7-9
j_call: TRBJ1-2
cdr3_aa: ASSSGTGKYGYT

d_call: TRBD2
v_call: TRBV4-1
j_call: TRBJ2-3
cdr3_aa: ASSQELAGGLDTQY